This TCR beta chain was identified in a study of low-dose radiotherapy and immunotherapy resistance in tumors. Study details: Intravenous cyclophosphamide 200 mg/m2 was given every two weeks, one day before radiation and immunotherapy. Primers used for first-strand cDNA, a TRAV- and TRBV-specific set, covered both alpha and beta chains.

TCR amplification ran approximately 22 PCR cycles using constant-region and V-primer adapter primers. TCRdb reprocessed the reads with MiXCR, giving one entry per CDR3 protein. The repertoire holds tens of thousands of distinct CDR3 sequences, with approximately 10% as singletons. Germline-derived CDR1 and CDR2 are SGHDT and YYEEEE. The CDR3 covers 15 residues. Trimming shortened V by 1 base and J by 1 base, and 9 bases separated the two germline ends. The time point: before trial treatment. The chain combines TRBV5-6 with TRBJ2-1, with a possible D match to TRBD2 (6 bases). The sample here was PBMCs, taken before treatment. The sequence was obtained from a female donor with ovarian cancer. The DNA of the CDR3 is TGTGCCAGCAGCTTGTGGGGGAGGTCCTACAATGAGCAGTTCTTC. This sequence encodes CASSLWGRSYNEQFF.